This T cell receptor (beta chain) was identified during a study of blood T cells in healthy people across ages. Study outcomes and limitations: With donor CMV status unknown, expanded clonotype changes were possibly confounded. Comparison with aged donors showed that long-lived donors had more naive CD4+ cells and higher diversity. A roughly linear age-dependent decrease characterized TCR beta diversity per million T cells.

In its sample, this clonotype was seen many times. The antigen is not known. The length of the CDR3 is 14 residues. The germline CDR1 and CDR2 sequences are SGHRS and YFSETQ. V was trimmed by 4 bases and J by 0 bases, leaving 10 bases between them. Primed by a sample-barcoded 5' primer and a J-beta primer mix, a second PCR proceeded for 7 to 11 cycles. With 12 random nucleotides, a template-switch adaptor tagged each individual cDNA molecule. Each CDR3 protein gets one entry after TCRdb re-called the 5' RACE reads with MiXCR. The repertoire includes under 800,000 distinct CDR3 sequences, about 42% of them detected once, and roughly 20% sits in the top ten.

The gene calls are TRBV5-1 and TRBJ2-5, with D maybe TRBD1 (6 bases). The clonotype originates from a woman aged 60-70 years in good health. Sequences were obtained from blood. This chain's CDR3 is CASSPQGYQETQYF. The CDR3 DNA is TGCGCCAGCAGCCCCCAGGGGTACCAAGAGACCCAGTACTTC.